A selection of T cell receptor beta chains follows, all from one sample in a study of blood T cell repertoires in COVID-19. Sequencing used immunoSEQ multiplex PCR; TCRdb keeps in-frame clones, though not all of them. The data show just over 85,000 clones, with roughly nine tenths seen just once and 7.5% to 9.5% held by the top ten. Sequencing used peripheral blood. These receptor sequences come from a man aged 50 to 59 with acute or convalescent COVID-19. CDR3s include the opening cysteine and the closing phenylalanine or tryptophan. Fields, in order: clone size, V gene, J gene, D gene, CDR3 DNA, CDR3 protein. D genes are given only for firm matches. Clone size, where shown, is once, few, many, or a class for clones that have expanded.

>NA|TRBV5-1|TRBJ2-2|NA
TGCGCCAGCAGCTCGGGAACTCGGGAGCTGTTTTTT
CASSSGTRELFF
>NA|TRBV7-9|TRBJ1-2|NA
TGTGCCAGCAGCTCCCCAGGGGTTGGAGGCTACACCTTC
CASSSPGVGGYTF
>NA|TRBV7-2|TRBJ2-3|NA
TGTGCCAGCAGCCTAGGCGAGGCGGGGCGTCAAGATACGCAGTATTTT
CASSLGEAGRQDTQYF
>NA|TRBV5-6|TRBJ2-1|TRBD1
TGTGCCAGCAGCTTGGGGACAGGGGGTTGGTATGAGCAGTTCTTC
CASSLGTGGWYEQFF
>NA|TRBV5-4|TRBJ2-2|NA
TGTGCCAGCAGCTTGGCGACCGGGGAGCTGTTTTTT
CASSLATGELFF
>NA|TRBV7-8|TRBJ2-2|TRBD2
TGTGCCAGCAGCTCCTCCACCTACGCGGGACTAGCGGGGGGGCCCCACACCGGGGAGCTGTTTTTT
CASSSSTYAGLAGGPHTGELFF
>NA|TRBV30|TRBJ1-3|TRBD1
TGTGCCTGGAACAGGGGGGGAAGAAACACCATATATTTT
CAWNRGGRNTIYF
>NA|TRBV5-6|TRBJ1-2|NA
TGTGCCAGCAGCCCGCGCAGGGGAGCATATGGCTACACCTTC
CASSPRRGAYGYTF
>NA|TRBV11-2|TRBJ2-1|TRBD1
TGTGCCAGCAGTCCTGGGACAGGGTCGCGTGAGCAGTTCTTC
CASSPGTGSREQFF
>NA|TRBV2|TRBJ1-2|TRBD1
TGTGCCAGCAGTCCCGGGACAGGGGGTGTGGGAGGCTACACCTTC
CASSPGTGGVGGYTF
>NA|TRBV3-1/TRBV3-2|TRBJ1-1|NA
TGTGCCAGCAGCCAAGAGCTCAGTGAAGCTTTCTTT
CASSQELSEAFF
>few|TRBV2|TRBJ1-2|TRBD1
TGTGCCAGCAGTGAGCGGACAGGGTATGGCTACACCTTC
CASSERTGYGYTF
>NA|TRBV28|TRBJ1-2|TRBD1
TGTGCCAGCAGCCCCGGGACAGGGGGACTCTATGGCTACACCTTC
CASSPGTGGLYGYTF
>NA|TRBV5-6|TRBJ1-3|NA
TGTGCCAGCAGCTCCCTCAGTCAGACTGGAAACACCATATATTTT
CASSSLSQTGNTIYF
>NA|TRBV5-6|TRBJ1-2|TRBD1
TGTGCCAGCAGCTTAGGACAGGGAGCTAACTATGGCTACACCTTC
CASSLGQGANYGYTF
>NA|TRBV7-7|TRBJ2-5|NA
TGTGCTAGCAGCTTAGCGTTGGCCCAAGAGACCCAGTACTTC
CASSLALAQETQYF
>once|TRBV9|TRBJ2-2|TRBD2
TGTGCCAGCAGCGTAAACGGGGGGGCCTTGAATACCGGGGAGCTGTTTTTT
CASSVNGGALNTGELFF
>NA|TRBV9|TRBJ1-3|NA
TGTGCCAGCAGCGTAAACGGTGTGGTAGGAAACACCATATATTTT
CASSVNGVVGNTIYF
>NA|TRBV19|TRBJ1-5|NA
TGTGCCAGCAGGGTTGAGTATAGCAATCAGCCCCAGCATTTT
CASRVEYSNQPQHF
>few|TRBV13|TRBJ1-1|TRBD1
TGTGCCAGCAGCAAAGGGACAGCCCTAATGAACACTGAAGCTTTCTTT
CASSKGTALMNTEAFF
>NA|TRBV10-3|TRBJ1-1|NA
TGTGCCATCAGTGTAACAGGGACGTATGAAGCTTTCTTT
CAISVTGTYEAFF
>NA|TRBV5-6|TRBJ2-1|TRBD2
TGTGCCAGCAGCATAGGACTAGCGGGGGTTCTTGAGCAGTTCTTC
CASSIGLAGVLEQFF
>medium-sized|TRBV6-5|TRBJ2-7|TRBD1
TGTGCCACCCGACAGGGGGGCTACGAGCAGTACTTC
CATRQGGYEQYF
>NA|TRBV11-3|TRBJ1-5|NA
TGTGCCAGCCGCAGCTTAGGGGTATTTAGCAATCAGCCCCAGCATTTT
CASRSLGVFSNQPQHF
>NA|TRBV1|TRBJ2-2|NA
TGCACCAGCAGCCAAGATTCGGGGAGCGCGAACACCGGGGAGCTGTTTTTT
CTSSQDSGSANTGELFF
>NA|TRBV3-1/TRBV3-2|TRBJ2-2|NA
TGTGCCAGCAAGGGGCGGGGCGGAACCGGGGAGCTGTTTTTT
CASKGRGGTGELFF